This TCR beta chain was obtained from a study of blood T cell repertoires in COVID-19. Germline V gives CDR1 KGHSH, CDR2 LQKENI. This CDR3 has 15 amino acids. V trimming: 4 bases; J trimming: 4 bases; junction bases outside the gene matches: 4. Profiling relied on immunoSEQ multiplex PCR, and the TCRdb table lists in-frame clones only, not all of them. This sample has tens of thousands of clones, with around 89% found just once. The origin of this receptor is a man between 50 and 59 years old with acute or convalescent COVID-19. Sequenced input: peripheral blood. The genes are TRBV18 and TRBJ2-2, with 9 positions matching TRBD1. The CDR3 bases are TGTGCCAGCTCACGGGGACAGGGAGGCACCGGGGAGCTGTTTTTT. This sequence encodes CASSRGQGGTGELFF.